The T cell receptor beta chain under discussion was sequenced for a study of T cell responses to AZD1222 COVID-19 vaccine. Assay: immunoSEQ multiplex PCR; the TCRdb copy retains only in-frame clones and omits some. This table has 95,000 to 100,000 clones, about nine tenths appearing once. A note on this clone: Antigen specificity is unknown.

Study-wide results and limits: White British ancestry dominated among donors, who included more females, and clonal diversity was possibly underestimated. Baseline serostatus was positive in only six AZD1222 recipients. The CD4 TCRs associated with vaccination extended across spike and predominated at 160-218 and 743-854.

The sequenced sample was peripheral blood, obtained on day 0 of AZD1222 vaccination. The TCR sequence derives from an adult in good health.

The CDR3 protein is CASSLTSGGTYEQFF. The CDR3 DNA is TGTGCCAGCAGCCTAACTAGCGGGGGAACCTATGAGCAGTTCTTC. This rearrangement joins TRBV7-2 to TRBJ2-1, with TRBD2 matching over 11 bases. CDR3 length: 15 residues. V gave up 5 bases and J gave up 8 bases; unmatched junction bases: 8. Germline V gene lookup returns CDR1 SGHTA and CDR2 FQGNSA. The full variable domain, rest sourced from reference TRBV7-2 and TRBJ2-1, is GAGVSQSPSNKVTEKGKDVELRCDPISGHTALYWYRQSLGQGLEFLIYFQGNSAPDKSGLPSDRFSAERTGGSVSTLTIQRTQQEDSAVYLCASSLTSGGTYEQFFGPGTRLTVL.